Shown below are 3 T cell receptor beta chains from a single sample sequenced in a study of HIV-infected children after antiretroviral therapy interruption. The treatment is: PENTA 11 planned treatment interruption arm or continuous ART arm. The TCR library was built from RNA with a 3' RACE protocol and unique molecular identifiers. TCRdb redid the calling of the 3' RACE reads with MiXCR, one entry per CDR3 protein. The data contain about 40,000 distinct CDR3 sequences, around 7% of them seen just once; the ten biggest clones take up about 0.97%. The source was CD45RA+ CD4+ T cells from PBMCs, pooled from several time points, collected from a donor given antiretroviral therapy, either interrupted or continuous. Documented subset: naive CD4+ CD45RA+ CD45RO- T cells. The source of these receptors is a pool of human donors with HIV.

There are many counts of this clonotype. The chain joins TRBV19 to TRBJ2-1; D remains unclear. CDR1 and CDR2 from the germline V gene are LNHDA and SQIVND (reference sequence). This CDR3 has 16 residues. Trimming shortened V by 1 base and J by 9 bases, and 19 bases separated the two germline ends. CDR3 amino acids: CASSIGAGPPRGEQFF. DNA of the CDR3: TGTGCCAGTAGTATAGGTGCAGGCCCTCCTCGTGGTGAGCAGTTCTTC.

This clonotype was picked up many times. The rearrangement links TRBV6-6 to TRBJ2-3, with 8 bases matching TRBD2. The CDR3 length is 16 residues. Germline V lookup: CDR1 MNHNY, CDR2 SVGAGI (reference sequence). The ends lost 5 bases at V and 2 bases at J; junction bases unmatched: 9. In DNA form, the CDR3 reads TGTGCCAGCAGTATAAGACTAGCGTCTGTCACAGATACGCAGTATTTT. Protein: CASSIRLASVTDTQYF.

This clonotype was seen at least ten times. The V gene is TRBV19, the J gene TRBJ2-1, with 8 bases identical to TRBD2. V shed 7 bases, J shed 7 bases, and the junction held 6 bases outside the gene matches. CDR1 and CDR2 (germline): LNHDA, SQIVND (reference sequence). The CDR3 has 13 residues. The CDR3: CASMWAGGNEQFF. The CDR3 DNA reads TGTGCCAGTATGTGGGCGGGAGGAAATGAGCAGTTCTTC.